Listed here is a single T cell receptor beta chain. This clonotype appeared a few times. Its antigen is unknown. Qualities for individual bases were not recorded, and no much larger clone is one base off. CDR1 and CDR2 are drawn from the germline V gene (reference sequence): DFQATT, SNEGSKA. Taken from cysteine to phenylalanine, the CDR3 has 16 residues. This entry keeps only the CDR3 DNA: 48 bases, framed from base 1. V gives up 5 bases and J gives up 7 bases, and the segment between their germline ends measures 24 bases. The TCR beta CDR3 regions were amplified from RNA transcripts. For the first round of RT-PCR on the TCR CDR3, the HTBI primer set was used together with the Qiagen OneStep RT-PCR kit. Libraries were constructed in a second round of multiplex PCR, after which size selection and purification were performed. Libraries were sequenced paired-end with 100 bp reads on an Illumina HiSeq2000. In the source study's methods: Raw data were processed with SOAPnuke, discarding reads with adapters, uncalled bases, mean Phred below 15, or no exact constant-primer or identifier match. COPE v1.2.5 was used to merge high-quality paired reads, and clonotypes were defined as unique nucleotide sequences. Clonotypes were aligned to IMGT TRBV, TRBD and TRBJ reference segments using MiTCR v1.1. Only V-J combinations with frequency above 0.0001, covering approximately 99% of repertoires, were analysed. The TCS score was defined as the ratio of F50 (clonal expansion) to E x V (chaos), calculated using BLOSUM62-based TCRdist between CDR3 peptides within each V-J. Welch's t-statistics and random forest reduced roughly 500 V-J features to 13, which were used in a naive Bayes classifier (R e1071). The public reads were run again by TCRdb, first through fastp at Q25 and then through MiXCR, and only productive beta chains were kept. One record per CDR3 amino acid sequence lists the most common genes and DNA. TCRdb, rather than the study authors, made the V and J calls. For this sample the table gives a few hundred thousand distinct CDR3 sequences, of which 16% were detected only once. Jointly, the top ten make up around 3.3% of the sample.

The sample originates from a study of T cells in Graves' hyperthyroidism and ophthalmopathy (dated by TCRdb to between 2018 and 2021). Concerning the study at large: Peripheral blood samples were taken at the time of initial diagnosis, prior to any treatment. After blood sampling, hyperthyroidism patients were treated with methimazole at a starting dose of 30 mg daily, and ophthalmopathy patients were treated with high-dose intravenous methylprednisolone. A discovery cohort of about 95 patients, roughly 40 with Graves' ophthalmopathy and 57 with stable Graves' hyperthyroidism, was used to find distinguishing TCR V-J signatures. The roughly 100 discovery patients were divided at random into training and test sets in a 7:3 ratio. The paper reports TCR Vbeta CDR3 sequencing of over 130 peripheral blood samples: around 45 ophthalmopathy, roughly 74 hyperthyroidism and around 17 progressor patients. The study also compared thyroid tissue and blood T-cell repertoires from several Graves' hyperthyroidism patients. An independent validation cohort of 18 to 20 hyperthyroidism patients and some 15 patients who later progressed to ophthalmopathy tested prospective prediction of ophthalmopathy.

The research as a whole found: Ophthalmopathy was separated from stable hyperthyroidism by a 13 V-J signature model, with around 90% sensitivity and about 81% specificity obtained in cross-validation and 80%/75% obtained in testing. Most expanded thyroid clonotypes (frequency above 0.001) were also found in blood, which suggests that blood repertoires may mirror thyroid immune responses. In validation, progression to ophthalmopathy was predicted by the model with 70.59% sensitivity and under 85% specificity, a median of 6.5 months before onset. No statistical method was used to set the sample size in advance, and investigators knew the group allocation.

In the ophthalmopathy patients, disease was moderately to severely active, with a Clinical Activity Score of 3 or more, a NOSPECS grade of 4 or more, and a duration of less than 3 months. Any patient with an uncontrolled infection, another autoimmune disease, pregnancy or lactation was excluded. Diagnoses were based on clinical symptoms, serum thyroxine and TRAb, thyroid ultrasound and orbital computed tomography. PBMCs were isolated from more than 9 ml of fresh peripheral blood by Ficoll-Paque density gradient centrifugation. Total RNA was extracted with Trizol reagent, and quality was checked on an Agilent 2100 Bioanalyzer.

The source material was blood. This clonotype originated in a middle-aged woman with Graves' ophthalmopathy. Recombination linked TRBV20-1 to TRBJ2-1; the D segment could be TRBD2, given 7 matching bases. The CDR3 protein sequence reads: CSAGGAVRVAGNEQFF. The sequenced DNA: TGCAGTGCTGGGGGGGCAGTTAGGGTCGCGGGGAATGAGCAGTTCTTC.